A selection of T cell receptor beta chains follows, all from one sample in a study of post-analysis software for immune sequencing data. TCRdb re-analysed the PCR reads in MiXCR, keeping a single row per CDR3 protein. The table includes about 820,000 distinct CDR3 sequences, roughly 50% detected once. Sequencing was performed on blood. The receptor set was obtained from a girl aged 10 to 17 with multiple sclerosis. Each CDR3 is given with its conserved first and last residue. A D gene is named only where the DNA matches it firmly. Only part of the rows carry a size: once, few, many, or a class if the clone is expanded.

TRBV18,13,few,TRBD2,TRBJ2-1,TGTGCCAGCTCACCATTGGCGGGAGATAAGCAGTTCTTC,CASSPLAGDKQFF
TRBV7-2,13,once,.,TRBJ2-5,TGTGCCAGCAGCCCAACAGGGTTGGAGACCCAGTACTTC,CASSPTGLETQYF
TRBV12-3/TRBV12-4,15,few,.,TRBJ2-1,TGTGCCAGCACCATGACGGACGGGGTACACAATGAGCAGTTCTTC,CASTMTDGVHNEQFF
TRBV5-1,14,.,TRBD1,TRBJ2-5,TGCGCCAGCAGCTTGGAACAGGGGTGGGAGACCCAGTACTTC,CASSLEQGWETQYF
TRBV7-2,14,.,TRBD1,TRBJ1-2,TGTGCCAGCAGCTGGGGAGGGGGCTACTATGGCTACACCTTC,CASSWGGGYYGYTF
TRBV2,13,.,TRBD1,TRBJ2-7,TGTGCCAGCAGTGACGGACAGGGGAGCGAGCAGTACTTC,CASSDGQGSEQYF
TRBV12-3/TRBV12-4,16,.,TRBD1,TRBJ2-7,TGTGCCAGCAGTTTACCACAGGGGGGATACTCCTACGAGCAGTACTTC,CASSLPQGGYSYEQYF
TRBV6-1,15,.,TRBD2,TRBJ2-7,TGTGCCAGCAGTGAGGCTAGCGGACCTATCTACGAGCAGTACTTC,CASSEASGPIYEQYF
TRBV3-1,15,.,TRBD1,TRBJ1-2,TGTGCCAGCAGCCAAGTTCCGGGACAGGGCTATGGCTACACCTTC,CASSQVPGQGYGYTF
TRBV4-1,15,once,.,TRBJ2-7,TGCGCCAGCAGCCAAGTTCCGACAGGCCCCTACGAGCAGTACTTC,CASSQVPTGPYEQYF
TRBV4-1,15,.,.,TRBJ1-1,TGCGCCAGCAGCCAAGAACAAGGAAGATACACTGAAGCTTTCTTT,CASSQEQGRYTEAFF
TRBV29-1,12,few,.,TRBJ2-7,TGCAGCGCCAGGGGGGATATGCACGAGCAGTACTTC,CSARGDMHEQYF
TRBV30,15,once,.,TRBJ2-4,TGTGCCTGGAGTGAGGAGTTCGGAGCCAAAAACATTCAGTACTTC,CAWSEEFGAKNIQYF
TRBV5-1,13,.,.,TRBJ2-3,TGCGCCAGCAGCTCCGGGTCATTGGGGACGCAGTATTTT,CASSSGSLGTQYF
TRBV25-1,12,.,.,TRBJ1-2,TGTGCCAGCTCGGCCTCCTCTATGGGCTACACCTTC,CASSASSMGYTF
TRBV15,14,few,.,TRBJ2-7,TGTGCCACCAGCAGAGAAGGTATGGGGTACGAGCAGTACTTC,CATSREGMGYEQYF
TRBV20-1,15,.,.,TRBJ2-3,TGCAGCGCCCTGGGAAACAGGGAACATCCAGATACGCAGTATTTT,CSALGNREHPDTQYF
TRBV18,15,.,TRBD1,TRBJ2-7,TGTGCCAGCTCACCCACCGGGACAGGGGCCTACGAGCAGTACTTC,CASSPTGTGAYEQYF
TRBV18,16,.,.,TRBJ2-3,TGTGCCAGCTCACCACCGGAAGGGTTTAGCACAGATACGCAGTATTTT,CASSPPEGFSTDTQYF
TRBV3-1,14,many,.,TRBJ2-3,TGTGCCAGCAGCCAAGGGGTTCAGTCGGATACGCAGTATTTT,CASSQGVQSDTQYF
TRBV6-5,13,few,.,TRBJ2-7,TGTGCCAGCAGTCCGCCGGAGGGCTACGAGCAGTACTTC,CASSPPEGYEQYF
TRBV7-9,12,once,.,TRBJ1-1,TGTGCCAGCAGCAAAGAGGACACTGAAGCTTTCTTT,CASSKEDTEAFF
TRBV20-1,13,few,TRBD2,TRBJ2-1,TGCAGTGCTGGGACTAGCTCCTACAATGAGCAGTTCTTC,CSAGTSSYNEQFF